Each of the 27 T cell receptor beta chains below was sequenced from the same sample in a study of cytomegalovirus exposure and HLA in healthy donors. Primers: 60 Vbeta forward and 13 Jbeta reverse. The assay was immunoSEQ multiplex PCR, and TCRdb's table has in-frame clones only and misses some. The repertoire holds 95,000 to 150,000 clones, around 80% seen once, with approximately 2.5% in the top ten. Sequencing used PBMCs. All receptors come from a woman aged 40 to 55 in good health and CMV-seropositive.

The rearrangement links TRBV6-5 to TRBJ2-7, with a weak D call TRBD2 (5 bases). Trimming pared 6 bases from V and 6 bases from J, leaving 18 bases between. Germline V gives CDR1 MNHEY, CDR2 SVGAGI. This CDR3 comprises 14 residues. The CDR3 region is CASRAPTRDGEQYF. For the CDR3, the DNA is TGTGCCAGCAGGGCCCCTACTAGAGATGGCGAGCAGTACTTC.

The sample holds a few counts of this clone. The rearrangement links TRBV12-5 to TRBJ2-1; a possible D gene is TRBD2 (6 bases). CDR3 length equals 17 residues. V was trimmed by 2 bases and J by 7 bases, leaving 21 bases between them. Germline CDR1 and CDR2: LGHNT and FRNRAP. The CDR3: CASGLITYSGTPNEQFF. CDR3 nucleotide sequence: TGTGCTAGTGGTTTGATCACGTATTCCGGGACTCCTAATGAGCAGTTCTTC.

The V gene is TRBV13, the J gene TRBJ2-1, with D perhaps TRBD2 (7 bases). The CDR3 totals 17 residues. Trimming removed 5 bases from V and 0 bases from J, with 17 bases in between. The germline CDR1 and CDR2 sequences are PRHDT and FYEKMQ (reference sequence). This CDR3 is CASSPVGGGGSYNEQFF. In nucleotides, the CDR3 is TGTGCCAGCAGCCCGGTTGGGGGAGGGGGCTCCTACAATGAGCAGTTCTTC.

The chain carries TRBV6-5 and TRBJ2-1, with D perhaps matching TRBD1 (6 bases). Trimming shortened V by 4 bases and J by 5 bases, and 15 bases separated the two germline ends. CDR1 is MNHEY, CDR2 SVGAGI, per germline. The CDR3 extends over 15 amino acids. CDR3 sequence reads: CASSSRDIKNNEQFF. The CDR3 nucleotides are TGTGCCAGCAGTTCCCGGGACATTAAAAACAATGAGCAGTTCTTC.

The table lists this clone with a few counts. The chain has TRBV5-6 and TRBJ2-3; 10 bases are shared with TRBD2. CDR1 and CDR2 from the germline V gene are SGHDT and YYEEEE. J gave up 8 bases and V 0 bases, and 9 bases lay outside the gene matches. CDR3 length: 16 amino acids. CDR3: CASSLAGSGGLSTQYF. The CDR3 region has the DNA TGTGCCAGCAGCTTGGCGGGTAGCGGGGGGTTGAGTACGCAGTATTTT.

The chain combines TRBV7-9 with TRBJ1-2; weak D call: TRBD1 (5 bases). CDR3 length: 14 residues. V shed 2 bases and J shed 2 bases, with 9 bases lying between them. Germline V gene lookup returns CDR1 SEHNR and CDR2 FQNEAQ (reference sequence). The DNA for the CDR3 is TGTGCCAGCAGCTTAAGCGGGGCGAACTATGGCTACACCTTC. Residues: CASSLSGANYGYTF.

This clone appeared once. The rearrangement joins TRBV4-1 to TRBJ2-3, with unresolved D. With 2 bases removed from V and 1 base from J, the gap between germline ends came to 13 bases. The CDR3 runs 16 residues. Germline CDR1 is MGHRA and CDR2 is YSYEKL. The chain's CDR3 is CASSQNLVSGTDTQYF. The CDR3 nucleotides read TGCGCCAGCAGCCAAAACCTAGTTTCGGGCACAGATACGCAGTATTTT.

The chain joins TRBV19 to TRBJ1-5, with a weak D call TRBD1 (5 bases). Germline loops: CDR1 LNHDA, CDR2 SQIVND (reference sequence). V was clipped by 7 bases and J by 8 bases, with 24 bases between them. The CDR3 runs to 16 residues. This CDR3 reads CASTLGDPWGIEPQHF. DNA of the CDR3: TGTGCCAGTACCCTTGGAGACCCCTGGGGCATAGAGCCCCAGCATTTT.

The chain is built from TRBV7-9 and TRBJ2-7, with D perhaps TRBD2 (5 bases). Trimming left V 5 bases short and J 3 bases short, with 20 bases between. This CDR3 has 16 amino acids. Germline V CDR1 and CDR2: SEHNR, FQNEAQ (reference sequence). The CDR3 sequence is CASSREGNYSNYEQYF. CDR3 DNA sequence: TGTGCCAGCAGCCGAGAGGGAAACTATTCCAACTACGAGCAGTACTTC.

The chain joins TRBV29-1 to TRBJ2-7, with D possibly being TRBD1 (6 bases). The CDR3 length is 13 residues. Trimming removed 2 bases from V and 2 bases from J, with 10 bases in between. From germline, CDR1 is SQVTM and CDR2 ANQGSEA. CDR3 DNA: TGCAGCGTTGAACCGACAGGCACCTACGAGCAGTACTTC. Encoded protein: CSVEPTGTYEQYF.

V gene TRBV9 combines with J gene TRBJ1-5; possible D gene TRBD1, 5 bases. The CDR3 spans 15 residues. The ends were cut back, 4 bases at V and 0 bases at J, with 11 bases in the middle. CDR1 and CDR2 from the germline V gene are SGDLS and YYNGEE. The CDR3 nucleotides are TGTGCCAGCAGCCCTGACAGCTTTAGCAATCAGCCCCAGCATTTT. It codes for CASSPDSFSNQPQHF.

The table lists this clone with a few counts. The chain is built from TRBV7-8 and TRBJ1-2; 7 bases line up with TRBD1. Germline CDR1 SGHVS, CDR2 FQNEAQ. The CDR3 has 13 residues. Trimming removed 5 bases from V and 8 bases from J; junction bases left unmatched: 8. The CDR3 bases are TGTGCCAGCAGCCCGCGGACAGGTTTGGGCTACACCTTC. Protein: CASSPRTGLGYTF.

The sample holds a few counts of this clone. The chain carries TRBV5-1 and TRBJ2-7; weak D call: TRBD1 (5 bases). This CDR3 spans 14 amino acids. Germline lookup yields CDR1 SGHRS and CDR2 YFSETQ. Trimming pared 0 bases from V and 1 base from J, leaving 8 bases between. DNA for the CDR3: TGCGCCAGCAGCTTGGTGGACACGTCCTACGAGCAGTACTTC. Residues: CASSLVDTSYEQYF.

This chain joins TRBV5-1 and TRBJ2-5; tentatively, D is TRBD2 (6 bases). V lost 1 base to trimming and J lost 4 bases, with 14 bases between them. CDR3 length: 15 residues. Germline V CDR1 and CDR2: SGHRS, YFSETQ. The DNA for the CDR3 is TGCGCCAGCAGCTTGACCGGGACTGATAGAGAGACCCAGTACTTC. Protein: CASSLTGTDRETQYF.

V gene TRBV29-1 combines with J gene TRBJ2-5; no reliable D call. The end of the DNA fits TRBJ2-7 better, so the J call may be wrong. Germline V gives CDR1 SQVTM, CDR2 ANQGSEA. The CDR3 sequence is 13 residues long. The CDR3 region is CSVEDLVTYEQYF. CDR3 nucleotide sequence: TGCAGCGTTGAAGATCTGGTTACCTACGAGCAGTACTTC.

In its sample, this clone was seen once. This chain uses TRBV7-2 with TRBJ2-4; 12 nucleotides line up with TRBD2. Germline V lookup: CDR1 SGHTA, CDR2 FQGNSA. The CDR3 totals 16 residues. Losses at the gene ends were 5 bases for V and 7 bases for J; bases not matched to a gene: 9. In DNA, the CDR3 is TGTGCCAGCAGCCTCGGACTAGCGGGATCTGGGAACATTCAGTACTTC. Translation: CASSLGLAGSGNIQYF. Variable domain in full (rest from reference TRBV7-2 and TRBJ2-4): GAGVSQSPSNKVTEKGKDVELRCDPISGHTALYWYRQSLGQGLEFLIYFQGNSAPDKSGLPSDRFSAERTGGSVSTLTIQRTQQEDSAVYLCASSLGLAGSGNIQYFGAGTRLSVL.

The chain recombines TRBV2 with TRBJ2-3; D is perhaps TRBD2 (6 bases). The germline V and J ends were trimmed by 5 bases and 3 bases, with 12 bases remaining between them. This CDR3 comprises 14 residues. CDR1 SNHLY and CDR2 FYNNEI come from the germline V gene. The DNA of the CDR3 is TGTGCCAGCAGTACGGGACTCCCAACAGATACGCAGTATTTT. Residues: CASSTGLPTDTQYF.

The chain joins TRBV7-9 to TRBJ2-2; weak D call: TRBD2 (6 bases). CDR1 SEHNR and CDR2 FQNEAQ come from the germline V gene (reference sequence). The CDR3 runs 17 residues. With 5 bases removed from V and 1 base from J, the gap between germline ends came to 17 bases. For the CDR3, the DNA is TGTGCCAGCAGCCCCCGTCGGGCGGGAATGAACACCGGGGAGCTGTTTTTT. As protein: CASSPRRAGMNTGELFF.

The chain couples TRBV9 to TRBJ1-1; D is unclear. Germline CDR1 reads SGDLS; CDR2 reads YYNGEE. The CDR3 totals 14 residues. Trimming removed 0 bases from V and 1 base from J, with 7 bases in between. The CDR3 is CASSVVLPNTEAFF. The CDR3, as DNA: TGTGCCAGCAGCGTAGTCCTCCCGAACACTGAAGCTTTCTTT. Filled out from reference TRBV9 and TRBJ1-1, the complete variable domain reads DSGVTQTPKHLITATGQRVTLRCSPRSGDLSVYWYQQSLDQGLQFLIQYYNGEERAKGNILERFSAQQFPDLHSELNLSSLELGDSALYFCASSVVLPNTEAFFGQGTRLTVV.

The chain links TRBV4-1 to TRBJ2-7; TRBD1 aligns across 9 bases. Germline V gene lookup returns CDR1 MGHRA and CDR2 YSYEKL. This CDR3 is built from 15 residues. V lost 1 base and J lost 3; bases outside the gene matches: 4. The CDR3 sequence is CASSQGDREVYEQYF. In DNA, the CDR3 is TGCGCCAGCAGCCAAGGGGACAGGGAGGTCTACGAGCAGTACTTC.

V and J are TRBV5-4 and TRBJ2-1; 8 bases line up with TRBD2. Germline CDR1 reads SGHNT; CDR2 reads YYREEE (reference sequence). Unmatched junction bases numbered 2, after V lost 2 bases and J lost 1 base. There are 15 residues in the CDR3. CDR3 DNA: TGTGCCAGCAGCTTAGAGCGGGGGTCCTACAATGAGCAGTTCTTC. Protein product: CASSLERGSYNEQFF.

The chain combines TRBV19 with TRBJ1-6, with D hard to call. The CDR3 runs to 14 residues. Germline V gene lookup returns CDR1 LNHDA and CDR2 SQIVND (reference sequence). Trimming removed 4 bases from V and 6 bases from J, with 10 bases in between. The CDR3 region is CASSTDMPNSPLHF. For the CDR3, the DNA is TGTGCCAGTAGTACCGACATGCCTAATTCACCCCTCCACTTT. Full variable domain (rest looked up from reference TRBV19 and TRBJ1-6): DGGITQSPKYLFRKEGQNVTLSCEQNLNHDAMYWYRQDPGQGLRLIYYSQIVNDFQKGDIAEGYSVSREKKESFPLTVTSAQKNPTAFYLCASSTDMPNSPLHFGNGTRLTVT.

V gene TRBV27 combines with J gene TRBJ2-2, with D maybe TRBD1 (5 bases). This CDR3 is 15 amino acids long. Trimming took 3 bases from V and 1 from J, leaving 9 bases between them. Germline lookup yields CDR1 MNHEY and CDR2 SMNVEV (reference sequence). The CDR3 bases are TGTGCCAGCAGTTTTTTCGACAGGAACACCGGGGAGCTGTTTTTT. Protein product: CASSFFDRNTGELFF.

The chain joins TRBV19 to TRBJ1-5; D is possibly TRBD1 (6 bases). CDR3 length: 15 residues. V dropped 8 bases and J dropped 3 bases, with 17 bases sitting between them. Germline V gene sequence: CDR1 LNHDA, CDR2 SQIVND (reference sequence). CDR3 loop: CASDEVGGVNQPQHF. CDR3 coding DNA: TGTGCCAGTGATGAGGTAGGGGGTGTCAATCAGCCCCAGCATTTT. Full variable domain (rest looked up from reference TRBV19 and TRBJ1-5): DGGITQSPKYLFRKEGQNVTLSCEQNLNHDAMYWYRQDPGQGLRLIYYSQIVNDFQKGDIAEGYSVSREKKESFPLTVTSAQKNPTAFYLCASDEVGGVNQPQHFGDGTRLSIL.

The chain joins TRBV30 to TRBJ2-5; 9 nucleotides match TRBD1. CDR3 size: 15 residues. Trimming at V came to 4 bases and at J to 4 bases, leaving 10 bases not matched to a gene. Germline CDR1 reads GTSNPN; CDR2 reads SVGIG (reference sequence). The CDR3 spells CAWTAGQGKVETQYF. The CDR3 bases are TGTGCCTGGACGGCCGGACAGGGGAAAGTAGAGACCCAGTACTTC.

This chain joins TRBV9 and TRBJ2-3, with 10 bases lining up with TRBD2. Germline V lookup: CDR1 SGDLS, CDR2 YYNGEE. V lost 0 bases to trimming and J lost 3 bases; unmatched junction nucleotides: 4. The CDR3 runs 16 residues. The CDR3 sequence is CASSVALAGATDTQYF. As DNA, the CDR3 is TGTGCCAGCAGCGTAGCGCTAGCGGGGGCAACAGATACGCAGTATTTT.

J is TRBJ1-1 and V is TRBV5-4; D is uncertain. The CDR3 spans 15 residues. Per germline, CDR1 SGHNT and CDR2 YYREEE (reference sequence). Trimming shortened V by 9 bases and J by 0 bases, and 18 bases separated the two germline ends. DNA of the CDR3: TGTGCCATCGGAAGGAGCGTTGAAGTGAACACTGAAGCTTTCTTT. This translates into CAIGRSVEVNTEAFF.